The sequence of this T cell receptor (beta chain) was determined in a study of regulatory dendritic cells for organ transplantation. The study, taken as a whole, reports: Alloreactive memory CD8+ T cell pools varied considerably between individuals. The most alloreactive TCR clonotypes were found in resting memory CD8+ cells. Memory T cells were less diverse than naive, with memory CD8+ most oligoclonal.

Some clones are missing from TCRdb's copy, which holds only in-frame ones; the method was immunoSEQ multiplex PCR. The table shows about 28,000 clones, with roughly 84% occurring only once. FACS sorted CD4+ or CD8+ T cells into CD45RA+ naive and CD45RO+ memory. The germline V gene encodes CDR1 LNHDA and CDR2 SQIVND (reference sequence). With 1 base removed from V and 0 bases from J, the gap between germline ends came to 7 bases. CDR3 size: 14 residues. A remark on this clone: Its matching antigen is unknown.

The chain uses TRBV19 and TRBJ2-7; TRBD1 might be the D (6 bases). The material sequenced was naive CD8+ T cells from blood. The subset here: CD45RA+ naive T cells. This sequence was found in a human donor in good health. CDR3 sequence: CASSIADSSYEQYF. As DNA, the CDR3 is TGTGCCAGTAGTATAGCGGACAGCTCCTACGAGCAGTACTTC.